Shown below are 27 T cell receptor beta chains from a single sample sequenced in a study of cytomegalovirus exposure and HLA in healthy donors. PCR employed 60 Vbeta and 13 Jbeta primers. This table comes from immunoSEQ multiplex PCR, and its TCRdb copy is limited to in-frame clones, with some not included. The table lists over 130,000 clones, under 70% of them singletons. The specimen was PBMCs. The receptors stem from an older woman in good health and CMV-seronegative.

This clone was observed once. CDR3 sequence: CASTDLSGGTQETQYF. CDR3 in DNA: TGCGCCAGCACCGACCTTAGCGGGGGGACACAAGAGACCCAGTACTTC. The gene calls are TRBV5-1 and TRBJ2-5, with 10 positions matching TRBD2. Germline CDR1 reads SGHRS; CDR2 reads YFSETQ. The CDR3 consists of 16 residues. V trimming: 6 bases; J trimming: 2 bases; junction bases outside the gene matches: 10.

This clone was counted only a few times. The CDR3 loop is CAISSLANNTGELFF. The DNA of the CDR3 is TGTGCCATCAGCTCATTGGCAAATAACACCGGGGAGCTGTTTTTT. The rearrangement uses TRBV10-3 and TRBJ2-2; D is uncertain. Germline V gene data show CDR1 as ENHRY and CDR2 as SYGVKD. The CDR3 covers 15 residues. V lost 6 bases to trimming and J lost 2 bases, with 13 bases between them.

There are a few counts of this clone. The chain joins TRBV6-5 to TRBJ2-2; 8 bases align to TRBD1. Germline V gene sequence: CDR1 MNHEY, CDR2 SVGAGI. The CDR3 extends over 14 amino acids. J was trimmed by 1 base and V by 6 bases; bases with no gene match: 1. For the CDR3, the DNA is TGTGCCAGCAGAGGGACAGGGAACACCGGGGAGCTGTTTTTT. Its protein product is CASRGTGNTGELFF.

This clone occurred a few times. The genes are TRBV7-2 and TRBJ2-6; D call uncertain. Germline assignment: CDR1 SGHTA and CDR2 FQGNSA. The CDR3 spans 14 residues. V lost 7 bases, J lost 8 bases, and 15 bases lay in between. The CDR3: CASTPSRVPNVLTF. The CDR3, as DNA: TGTGCCAGCACCCCTTCCCGAGTACCCAACGTCCTGACTTTC.

The V call is TRBV7-9, the J call TRBJ2-3, with 13 nucleotides matching TRBD2. This CDR3 has 18 residues. V lost 6 bases, J lost 0 bases, and 9 bases stayed unmatched. Germline V CDR1 and CDR2: SEHNR, FQNEAQ (reference sequence). CDR3: CASRPTSGGSPSTDTQYF. As DNA, the CDR3 is TGTGCCAGCAGACCGACTAGCGGGGGGAGCCCGAGCACAGATACGCAGTATTTT. Full variable domain (rest looked up from reference TRBV7-9 and TRBJ2-3): DTGVSQNPRHKITKRGQNVTFRCDPISEHNRLYWYRQTLGQGPEFLTYFQNEAQLEKSRLLSDRFSAERPKGSFSTLEIQRTEQGDSAMYLCASRPTSGGSPSTDTQYFGPGTRLTVL.

This rearrangement joins TRBV6-4 to TRBJ2-2, with 9 nucleotides matching TRBD2. Trimming at V came to 5 bases and at J to 4 bases, leaving 8 bases not matched to a gene. CDR1 is MRHNA and CDR2 is SNTAGT in the germline V gene. The CDR3 covers 16 residues. CDR3 in DNA: TGTGCCAGCAGTCCCGGGAGTAGCGGGAGCACCGGGGAGCTGTTTTTT. Residues: CASSPGSSGSTGELFF.

The chain employs TRBV6-5 and TRBJ1-6, with a weak D call TRBD1 (5 bases). Germline-derived CDR1 and CDR2 are MNHEY and SVGAGI. V gave up 5 bases and J gave up 8 bases, with 10 bases separating them. The length of the CDR3 is 13 residues. The CDR3 protein is CASSLSGYSPLHF. The CDR3 DNA follows: TGTGCCAGCAGTCTCTCAGGGTATTCACCCCTCCACTTT.

In the case of this clone: Other DNA sequences in this sample translate to the same CDR3. The chain has TRBV5-1 and TRBJ1-5; no clear D. Germline V gene data show CDR1 as SGHRS and CDR2 as YFSETQ. This CDR3 spans 13 amino acids. V was shortened by 0 bases and J by 4 bases, with 5 bases between the two germline ends. DNA of the CDR3: TGCGCCAGCAGCTTGGCAGGTAATCAGCCCCAGCATTTT. Translated, it gives CASSLAGNQPQHF.

CDR3 sequence reads: CASSYYGQGRANVLTF. CDR3 DNA sequence: TGTGCCAGCAGTTACTACGGACAGGGTAGGGCCAACGTCCTGACTTTC. The rearrangement links TRBV7-9 to TRBJ2-6; 8 nucleotides match TRBD1. CDR3 length: 16 amino acids. Germline V gene data show CDR1 as SEHNR and CDR2 as FQNEAQ (reference sequence). J gave up 5 bases and V 6 bases, and 9 bases lay outside the gene matches.

The rearrangement links TRBV9 to TRBJ2-3, with 11 bases matching TRBD2. This CDR3 region has 16 residues. V was clipped by 0 bases and J by 5 bases; unmatched bases: 5. CDR1 SGDLS and CDR2 YYNGEE come from the germline V gene. The CDR3 bases are TGTGCCAGCAGCGTAGATAGCGGGGGGGTAATAGATACGCAGTATTTT. This sequence encodes CASSVDSGGVIDTQYF.

This sequence joins TRBV7-2 and TRBJ1-4; no clear D gene. The CDR3 consists of 16 residues. Germline V gives CDR1 SGHTA, CDR2 FQGNSA. V was clipped by 1 base and J by 0 bases, with 9 bases between them. The CDR3 DNA sequence: TGTGCCAGCAGCTTAGGCCGGGTTGCAACTAATGAAAAACTGTTTTTT. It is translated as CASSLGRVATNEKLFF.

Notes on this clone: This specimen includes other DNA sequences encoding the same CDR3. J is TRBJ2-3 and V is TRBV9; perhaps TRBD2 as D (6 bases). Trimming removed 0 bases from V and 1 base from J, with 9 bases in between. This CDR3 has 15 amino acids. The V gene's germline CDR1 is SGDLS and CDR2 YYNGEE. The CDR3 bases are TGTGCCAGCAGCGTAGTGGCTAGCGGCACAGATACGCAGTATTTT. Amino acids: CASSVVASGTDTQYF.

A note on this clone: The junction shows a germline mismatch at one end, possibly a read error. V usage is TRBV7-9 and J usage is TRBJ1-1; perhaps TRBD1 as D (5 bases). The CDR3 length is 13 residues. Germline CDR1 is SEHNR and CDR2 is FQNEAQ (reference sequence). CDR3: CSSTPKGQVEAFF. The DNA for the CDR3 is TGTTCCAGCACTCCTAAGGGGCAGGTGGAAGCTTTCTTT. The variable domain in full, completed from reference TRBV7-9 and TRBJ1-1, reads DTGVSQNPRHKITKRGQNVTFRCDPISEHNRLYWYRQTLGQGPEFLTYFQNEAQLEKSRLLSDRFSAERPKGSFSTLEIQRTEQGDSAMYLCSSTPKGQVEAFFGQGTRLTVV.

The chain uses TRBV10-3 and TRBJ2-7; 9 nucleotides align to TRBD1. V trimming: 0 bases; J trimming: 4 bases; junction bases outside the gene matches: 10. This CDR3 contains 17 residues. Per the germline V gene, CDR1 is ENHRY and CDR2 is SYGVKD. CDR3 coding DNA: TGTGCCATCAGTGAGTCTCCGGGACAGGGAAGTTGGTACGAGCAGTACTTC. This gives the protein CAISESPGQGSWYEQYF.

This clone has only a few counts. The CDR3 bases are TGCAGCGTTGATCAAGGAAACACCATATATTTT. It is translated as CSVDQGNTIYF. The gene calls are TRBV29-1 and TRBJ1-3; D gene ambiguous. This CDR3 spans 11 amino acids. CDR1 is SQVTM, CDR2 ANQGSEA, per germline. Between the trimmed V and J ends, which lost 3 bases and 4 bases, there was a span of 4 bases.

This clone was detected only once. The chain is built from TRBV7-8 and TRBJ2-5; TRBD2 matches at 10 bases. Unmatched junction bases numbered 2, after V lost 3 bases and J lost 1 base. CDR1 SGHVS and CDR2 FQNEAQ come from the germline V gene. The CDR3 is 15 amino acids. The CDR3 protein is CASSLGLAIQETQYF. The CDR3 DNA follows: TGTGCCAGCAGCTTGGGACTAGCGATCCAAGAGACCCAGTACTTC.

This clone was detected only once. This chain uses TRBV11-3 with TRBJ2-3, with D hard to call. The germline gives CDR1 SGHNT, CDR2 YENEEA. Trimming removed 3 bases from V and 4 bases from J, with 8 bases in between. The CDR3 contains 13 residues. Written as DNA, the CDR3 is TGTGCCAGCAGCTTTTACACAGCAGATACGCAGTATTTT. It is translated as CASSFYTADTQYF.

DNA for the CDR3: TGTGCCAGTGTCCGGACAGGGACCAATCAGCCCCAGCATTTT. It is translated as CASVRTGTNQPQHF. The gene calls are TRBV19 and TRBJ1-5; 8 bases match TRBD1. Germline V gene lookup returns CDR1 LNHDA and CDR2 SQIVND (reference sequence). Trimming removed 8 bases from V and 3 bases from J; junction bases left unmatched: 6. This CDR3 has 14 residues.

This clone occurred a few times. This chain connects TRBV27 to TRBJ1-5; possible D gene TRBD1, 6 bases. With 3 bases removed from V and 4 bases from J, the gap between germline ends came to 13 bases. From germline, CDR1 is MNHEY and CDR2 SMNVEV (reference sequence). There are 15 residues in the CDR3. The CDR3: CASSFQGLGNQPQHF. The DNA for the CDR3 is TGTGCCAGCAGTTTTCAGGGGCTTGGGAATCAGCCCCAGCATTTT.

This chain connects TRBV19 to TRBJ2-6, with 12 nucleotides matching TRBD2. The ends lost 6 bases at V and 6 bases at J; junction bases unmatched: 3. The CDR3 spans 15 residues. Germline V gene sequence: CDR1 LNHDA, CDR2 SQIVND (reference sequence). As DNA, the CDR3 is TGTGCCAGTAGCCTAGCGGGGGGGAAGGCCAACGTCCTGACTTTC. Protein: CASSLAGGKANVLTF.

This clone was seen only a few times. V is TRBV28 and J is TRBJ2-3; 10 bases agree with TRBD2. Trimming cost V 2 bases and J 2 bases; bases outside gene matches: 10. CDR1 is MDHEN and CDR2 is SYDVKM in the germline V gene. The CDR3 totals 18 residues. CDR3 sequence reads: CASSLEGLLAGVTDTQYF. CDR3 sequence (DNA): TGTGCCAGCAGTTTAGAGGGCCTCCTAGCGGGGGTCACAGATACGCAGTATTTT. Filled out from reference TRBV28 and TRBJ2-3, the complete variable domain reads DVKVTQSSRYLVKRTGEKVFLECVQDMDHENMFWYRQDPGLGLRLIYFSYDVKMKEKGDIPEGYSVSREKKERFSLILESASTNQTSMYLCASSLEGLLAGVTDTQYFGPGTRLTVL.

This chain uses TRBV13 with TRBJ2-5; D gene uncertain. V lost 5 bases and J lost 2, with 6 bases in between. The V gene's germline CDR1 is PRHDT and CDR2 FYEKMQ (reference sequence). CDR3 length: 12 amino acids. The CDR3 spells CASSVLQETQYF. The CDR3 region has the DNA TGTGCCAGCAGCGTATTACAAGAGACCCAGTACTTC.

V and J are TRBV5-1 and TRBJ2-1; 9 positions agree with TRBD2. Germline trimming cut 6 bases from V and 2 bases from J; bases unmatched to any gene: 3. Germline CDR1 is SGHRS and CDR2 is YFSETQ. The CDR3 extends over 14 amino acids. CDR3 nucleotides: TGCGCCAGCAAGGGCGGGGGGGCCTACAATGAGCAGTTCTTC. Translating it yields CASKGGGAYNEQFF.

The rearrangement uses TRBV6-5 and TRBJ1-2, with TRBD1 as a possible D gene (5 bases). V shed 7 bases and J shed 4 bases, with 13 bases lying between them. There are 13 residues in the CDR3. Germline assignment: CDR1 MNHEY and CDR2 SVGAGI. The CDR3 sequence is CASTLRDGYGYTF. CDR3 nucleotide sequence: TGTGCCAGCACTTTGCGGGACGGCTATGGCTACACCTTC.

This rearrangement joins TRBV4-3 to TRBJ2-4; possibly TRBD2 for D (6 bases). Trimming stripped 5 bases from V and 6 bases from J, with 20 bases between. Germline-derived CDR1 and CDR2 are LGHNA and YSLEER. This CDR3 is 16 amino acids long. CDR3 nucleotide sequence: TGCGCCAGCAGCGATCGACTAGACGGCTTGGGAAACATTCAGTACTTC. Encoded protein: CASSDRLDGLGNIQYF.

CDR3 nucleotide sequence: TGTGCCAGCAGTACAACCGGACAGGGGACAGAGACCCAGTACTTC. Protein: CASSTTGQGTETQYF. The chain is built from TRBV6-5 and TRBJ2-5, with 9 bases aligning to TRBD1. V lost 5 bases, J lost 4 bases, and 8 bases stayed unmatched. The CDR3 totals 15 residues. The V gene's germline CDR1 is MNHEY and CDR2 SVGAGI.

CDR3 protein: CASSSYSSYNEQFF. The CDR3 DNA reads TGTGCCAGCAGTTCGTATAGCTCCTACAATGAGCAGTTCTTC. The V gene is TRBV7-2, the J gene TRBJ2-1; D ambiguous. This CDR3 has 14 residues. V was shortened by 6 bases and J by 0 bases, with 9 bases between the two germline ends. Germline CDR1 and CDR2: SGHTA and FQGNSA.